The 9 T cell receptor beta chains reported below all come from one sample, sequenced in a study of T cell clonotyping in hematopoietic cell transplantation. Method: immunoSEQ multiplex PCR; TCRdb's copy keeps in-frame clones and lacks some. The sample lists about 9,300 clones, less than 85% occurring once. The material was PBMCs, obtained at the time of graft-versus-host disease after allogeneic stem cell transplant. The receptors shown here come from a male patient aged 60-70 years who had an allogeneic stem cell transplant from an unrelated donor, so the T cells may come from the graft donor. Some clones in this sample may be carry-over from other donors' samples.

The V and J genes are TRBV5-4 and TRBJ2-3; either TRBD1 or TRBD2 may supply D (6 bases each). This CDR3 comprises 16 residues. The V end was cut by 3 bases, the J end by 4 bases, with 18 bases between. CDR1 and CDR2 from the germline V gene are SGHNT and YYREEE (reference sequence). CDR3 DNA: TGTGCCAGCAGCTCCGGGGGACACTCCCCGCCAGATACGCAGTATTTT. This translates into CASSSGGHSPPDTQYF.

This CDR3 reads CASSTGRYTEAFF. Here the CDR3 DNA reads TGTGCCAGTAGTACGGGACGGTACACTGAAGCTTTCTTT. The rearrangement links TRBV19 to TRBJ1-1; D is possibly TRBD1 (5 bases). V was shortened by 4 bases and J by 3 bases, with 9 bases between the two germline ends. This CDR3 has 13 residues. Looked up from germline, CDR1 is LNHDA and CDR2 is SQIVND (reference sequence).

The CDR3 DNA reads TGTGCCAGCAGCTTGTCTGGGGGAGGGGGCTACACCTTC. Translation gives CASSLSGGGGYTF. The J gene is TRBJ1-2, the V gene TRBV11-2; possibly TRBD1 for D (5 bases). CDR3 length: 13 amino acids. In germline, CDR1 is SGHAT, CDR2 FQNNGV. V shed 3 bases and J shed 8 bases, with 13 bases lying between them.

V and J are TRBV9 and TRBJ1-3; D call uncertain. The germline CDR1 and CDR2 sequences are SGDLS and YYNGEE. The CDR3 covers 11 residues. The V end was cut by 7 bases, the J end by 3 bases, with 5 bases between. DNA of the CDR3: TGTGCCAGCGGAGGTGGAAACACCATATATTTT. This encodes CASGGGNTIYF. Complete variable domain (other parts from reference TRBV9 and TRBJ1-3): DSGVTQTPKHLITATGQRVTLRCSPRSGDLSVYWYQQSLDQGLQFLIQYYNGEERAKGNILERFSAQQFPDLHSELNLSSLELGDSALYFCASGGGNTIYFGEGSWLTVV.

The chain is built from TRBV19 and TRBJ2-2; D is possibly TRBD2 (5 bases). The germline V gene has CDR1 LNHDA and CDR2 SQIVND (reference sequence). CDR3 length: 15 amino acids. V lost 6 bases and J 0 bases, leaving 11 bases between the germline ends. The CDR3 loop reads CASRDFSANTGELFF. In DNA form, the CDR3 reads TGTGCCAGTAGGGACTTTTCTGCGAACACCGGGGAGCTGTTTTTT.

The rearrangement uses TRBV12-1 and TRBJ1-4. TRBV12-1 is a pseudogene locus. The CDR3 has 18 residues. This chain's CDR3 is CASSFEDRSSETNEKLFF. The CDR3 region has the DNA TGTGCCAGCAGCTTTGAGGATAGGAGTTCAGAAACTAATGAAAAACTGTTTTTT.

In its sample, this clone was seen once. The rearrangement links TRBV4-1 to TRBJ1-2; D might be TRBD1 (5 bases). The CDR3 extends over 16 amino acids. Germline V lookup: CDR1 MGHRA, CDR2 YSYEKL. Trimming left V 5 bases short and J 1 base short, with 17 bases between. Here the CDR3 DNA reads TGCGCCAGCAGCACTCCGACAGCCCTTCTTAACTATGGCTACACCTTC. It yields the protein CASSTPTALLNYGYTF.

The chain has TRBV29-1 and TRBJ1-5, with D unclear. With 4 bases removed from V and 3 bases from J, the gap between germline ends came to 7 bases. The CDR3 is made up of 12 amino acids. From germline, CDR1 is SQVTM and CDR2 ANQGSEA. CDR3 loop: CSVGQANQPQHF. The CDR3 bases are TGCAGCGTTGGGCAGGCCAATCAGCCCCAGCATTTT.

This clone was picked up one time. The chain links TRBV9 to TRBJ2-3; 12 bases are shared with TRBD2. CDR1 is SGDLS, CDR2 YYNGEE, per germline. The ends lost 0 bases at V and 3 bases at J; junction bases unmatched: 5. This CDR3 is built from 17 residues. The CDR3 protein is CASSVEVGTSGTDTQYF. For the CDR3, the DNA is TGTGCCAGCAGCGTAGAGGTAGGGACTAGCGGGACAGATACGCAGTATTTT.